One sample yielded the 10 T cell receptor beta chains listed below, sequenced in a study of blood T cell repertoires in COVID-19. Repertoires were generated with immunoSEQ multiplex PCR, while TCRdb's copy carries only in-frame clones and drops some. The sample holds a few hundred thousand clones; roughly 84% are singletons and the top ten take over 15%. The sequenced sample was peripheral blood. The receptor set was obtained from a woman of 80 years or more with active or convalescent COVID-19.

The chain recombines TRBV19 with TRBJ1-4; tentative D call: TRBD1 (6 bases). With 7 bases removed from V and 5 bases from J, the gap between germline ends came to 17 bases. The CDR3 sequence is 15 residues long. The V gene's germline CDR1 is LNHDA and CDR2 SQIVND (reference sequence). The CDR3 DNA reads TGTGCCAGTATCGGACTCACAGGGAAGAATGAAAAACTGTTTTTT. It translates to CASIGLTGKNEKLFF.

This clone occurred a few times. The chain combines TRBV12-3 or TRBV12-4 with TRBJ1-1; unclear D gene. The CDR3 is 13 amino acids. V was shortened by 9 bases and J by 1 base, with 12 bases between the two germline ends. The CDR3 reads CASWRQTNTEAFF. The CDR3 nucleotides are TGTGCCAGTTGGAGGCAGACGAACACTGAAGCTTTCTTT.

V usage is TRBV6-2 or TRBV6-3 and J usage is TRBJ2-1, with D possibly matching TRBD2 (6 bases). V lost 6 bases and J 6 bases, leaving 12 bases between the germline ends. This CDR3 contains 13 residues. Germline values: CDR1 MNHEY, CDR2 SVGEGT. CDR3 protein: CASSRDFFNEQFF. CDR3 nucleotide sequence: TGTGCCAGCAGCCGGGACTTCTTCAATGAGCAGTTCTTC.

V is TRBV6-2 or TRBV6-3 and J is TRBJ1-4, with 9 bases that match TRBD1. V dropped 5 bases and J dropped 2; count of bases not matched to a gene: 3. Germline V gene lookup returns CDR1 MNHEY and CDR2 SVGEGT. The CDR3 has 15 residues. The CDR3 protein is CASSQDRGTNEKLFF. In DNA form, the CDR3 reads TGTGCCAGCAGTCAGGACAGGGGCACTAATGAAAAACTGTTTTTT.

The CDR3 DNA is TGTGCCAGCAGCTTAACAGGGGCAGGACAGCCCCAGCATTTT. Amino acid sequence: CASSLTGAGQPQHF. This chain uses TRBV7-8 with TRBJ1-5; 7 positions agree with TRBD1. CDR1 is SGHVS and CDR2 is FQNEAQ in the germline V gene. After removal of 2 bases from V and 7 bases from J, the junction contained 5 bases not matched to a gene. The CDR3 is made up of 14 amino acids.

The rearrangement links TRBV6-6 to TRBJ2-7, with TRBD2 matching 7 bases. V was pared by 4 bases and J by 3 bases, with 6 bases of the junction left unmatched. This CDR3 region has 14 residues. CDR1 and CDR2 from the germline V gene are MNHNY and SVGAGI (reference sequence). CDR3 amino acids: CASSWPGTNYEQYF. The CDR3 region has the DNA TGTGCCAGCAGTTGGCCCGGGACTAACTACGAGCAGTACTTC.

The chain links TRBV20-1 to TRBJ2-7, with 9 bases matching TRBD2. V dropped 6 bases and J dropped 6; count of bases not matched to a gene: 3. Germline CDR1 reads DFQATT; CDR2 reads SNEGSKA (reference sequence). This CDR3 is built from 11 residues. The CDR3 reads CSAPAGGEQYF. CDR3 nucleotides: TGCAGTGCCCCAGCGGGAGGCGAGCAGTACTTC.

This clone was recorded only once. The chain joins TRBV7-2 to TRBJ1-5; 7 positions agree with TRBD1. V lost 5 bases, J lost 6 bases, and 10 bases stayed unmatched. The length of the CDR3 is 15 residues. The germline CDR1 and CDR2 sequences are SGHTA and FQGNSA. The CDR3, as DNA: TGTGCCAGCAGCCCCGACAGGGCTGGGGGTCAGCCCCAGCATTTT. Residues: CASSPDRAGGQPQHF.

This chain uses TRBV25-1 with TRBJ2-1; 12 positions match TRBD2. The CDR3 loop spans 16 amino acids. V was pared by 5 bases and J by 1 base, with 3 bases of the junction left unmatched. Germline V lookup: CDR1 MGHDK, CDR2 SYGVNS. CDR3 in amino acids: CASSRLAGESYNEQFF. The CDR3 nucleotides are TGTGCCAGCAGTCGACTAGCGGGAGAATCCTACAATGAGCAGTTCTTC.

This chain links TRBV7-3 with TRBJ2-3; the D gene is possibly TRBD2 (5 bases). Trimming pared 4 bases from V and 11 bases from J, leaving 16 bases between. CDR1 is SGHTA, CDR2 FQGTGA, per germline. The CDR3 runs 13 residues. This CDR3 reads CASSSRAGGMQYF. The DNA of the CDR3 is TGTGCCAGCAGCTCTCGGGCGGGTGGCATGCAGTATTTT.